This TCR beta chain was recovered during a study of circulating CD8 cells and anti-PD-1 response in melanoma. On the study more broadly: Patients received intravenous nivolumab, 3 mg/kg, every 2 weeks. Anti-PD-1 was first-line therapy for seven of 13 patients.

TCR libraries were prepared from around 14 ng of total RNA with the QIAseq Immune Repertoire TCR panel. TCRdb passed the reads through MiXCR, listing each CDR3 protein once. The repertoire holds some 2,500 distinct CDR3 sequences, over 7% seen once, with roughly 3% in the top ten. This clonotype was observed a few times. Its specificity is not known. A single base separates this from a much larger clone, so it may be a read error. The conserved phenylalanine or tryptophan normally closing the CDR3 is absent here, so this likely arose from a read error. Sorting of live CD3+CD8+TCRalphabeta+ cells by PD-1 and/or TIGIT gave four subsets. The germline V gene has CDR1 LNHDA and CDR2 SQIVND (reference sequence). Trimming shortened V by 6 bases and J by 4 bases, and 9 bases separated the two germline ends. The CDR3 runs 12 residues. The study's findings and limits: TIGIT repertoires were least diverse, DNEG repertoires most diverse. At M1, fewer than 7% of TRB clonotypes appeared in multiple subsets.

This chain links TRBV19 with TRBJ1-1; D gene uncertain. The receptor was isolated from a human donor with melanoma. This specimen was CD8+ T cells from PBMCs, taken at baseline or after one month of anti-PD-1 therapy (not recorded which). CDR3 amino acids: CASRAQFTEAFI. The DNA of the CDR3 is TGTGCCAGTAGGGCACAGTTCACTGAAGCTTTCATT.